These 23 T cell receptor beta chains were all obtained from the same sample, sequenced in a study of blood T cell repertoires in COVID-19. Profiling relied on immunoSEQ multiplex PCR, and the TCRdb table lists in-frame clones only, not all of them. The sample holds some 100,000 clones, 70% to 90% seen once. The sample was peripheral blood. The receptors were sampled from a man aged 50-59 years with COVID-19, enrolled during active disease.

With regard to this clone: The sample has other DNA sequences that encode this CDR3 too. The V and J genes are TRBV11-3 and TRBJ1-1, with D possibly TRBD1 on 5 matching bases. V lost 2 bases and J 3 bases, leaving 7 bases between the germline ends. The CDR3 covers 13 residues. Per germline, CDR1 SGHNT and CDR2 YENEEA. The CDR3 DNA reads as TGTGCCAGCAGCTTATCGGGGGACACTGAAGCTTTCTTT. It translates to CASSLSGDTEAFF.

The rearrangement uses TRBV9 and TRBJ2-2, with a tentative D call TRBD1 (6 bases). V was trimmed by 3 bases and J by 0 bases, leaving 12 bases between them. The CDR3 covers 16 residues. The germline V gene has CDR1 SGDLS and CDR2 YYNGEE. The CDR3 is CASSASGQANTGELFF. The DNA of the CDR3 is TGTGCCAGCAGCGCGTCGGGACAAGCGAACACCGGGGAGCTGTTTTTT.

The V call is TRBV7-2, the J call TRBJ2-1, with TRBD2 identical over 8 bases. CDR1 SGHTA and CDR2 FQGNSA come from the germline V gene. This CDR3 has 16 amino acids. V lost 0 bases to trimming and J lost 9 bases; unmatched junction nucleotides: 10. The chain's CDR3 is CASSLASVAGSGEQFF. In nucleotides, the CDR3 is TGTGCCAGCAGCTTAGCGTCAGTAGCGGGGTCCGGTGAGCAGTTCTTC.

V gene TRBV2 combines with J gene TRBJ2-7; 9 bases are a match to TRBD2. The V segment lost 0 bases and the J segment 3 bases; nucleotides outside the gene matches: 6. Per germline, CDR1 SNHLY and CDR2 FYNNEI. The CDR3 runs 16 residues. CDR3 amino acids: CASSEAHPSGDYEQYF. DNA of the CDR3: TGTGCCAGCAGTGAAGCGCACCCTAGCGGGGACTACGAGCAGTACTTC.

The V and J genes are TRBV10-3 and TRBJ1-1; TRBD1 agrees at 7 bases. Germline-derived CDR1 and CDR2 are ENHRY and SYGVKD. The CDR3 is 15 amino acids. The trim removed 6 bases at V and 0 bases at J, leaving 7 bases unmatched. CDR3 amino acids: CAIRTEGQLNTEAFF. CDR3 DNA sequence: TGTGCCATCAGGACCGAGGGACAGCTGAACACTGAAGCTTTCTTT.

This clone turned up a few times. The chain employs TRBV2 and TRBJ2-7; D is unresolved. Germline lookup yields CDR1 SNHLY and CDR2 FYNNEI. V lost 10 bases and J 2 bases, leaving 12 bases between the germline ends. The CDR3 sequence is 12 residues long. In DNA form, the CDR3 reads TGTGCCACGACTTCAACCACCTACGAGCAGTACTTC. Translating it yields CATTSTTYEQYF.

CDR3: CASSLAEAQPQHF. CDR3 sequence (DNA): TGTGCCAGCAGCTTAGCGGAGGCACAGCCCCAGCATTTT. The chain couples TRBV11-2 to TRBJ1-5; D unclear. The CDR3 is 13 residues long. Trimming left V 1 base short and J 7 bases short, with 8 bases between. CDR1 SGHAT and CDR2 FQNNGV come from the germline V gene.

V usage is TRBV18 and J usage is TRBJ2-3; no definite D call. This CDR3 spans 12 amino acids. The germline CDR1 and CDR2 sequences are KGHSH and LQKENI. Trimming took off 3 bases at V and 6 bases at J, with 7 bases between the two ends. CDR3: CASSPSLDTQYF. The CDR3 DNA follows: TGTGCCAGCTCACCGTCTTTGGATACGCAGTATTTT.

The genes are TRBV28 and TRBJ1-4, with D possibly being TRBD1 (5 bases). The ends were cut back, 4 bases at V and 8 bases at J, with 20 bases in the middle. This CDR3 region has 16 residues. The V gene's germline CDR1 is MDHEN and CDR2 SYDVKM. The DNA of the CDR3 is TGTGCCAGCAGTTCCCTTAGGTCAGGGTTCGGCGAAAAACTGTTTTTT. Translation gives CASSSLRSGFGEKLFF.

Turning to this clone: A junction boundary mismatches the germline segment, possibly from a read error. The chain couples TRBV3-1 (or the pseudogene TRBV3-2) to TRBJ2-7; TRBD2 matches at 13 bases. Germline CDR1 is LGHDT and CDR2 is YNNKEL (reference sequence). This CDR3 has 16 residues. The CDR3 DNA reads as TGTGCCAGCAGCCAACGGACTAGCGGGGGCTCCCACGAGCAGTACTTC. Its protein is CASSQRTSGGSHEQYF.

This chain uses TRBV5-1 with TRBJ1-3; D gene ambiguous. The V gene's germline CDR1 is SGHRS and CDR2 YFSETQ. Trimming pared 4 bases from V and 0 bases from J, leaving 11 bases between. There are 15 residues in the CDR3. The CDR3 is CASSLGRVSGNTIYF. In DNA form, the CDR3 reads TGCGCCAGCAGCCTGGGTCGGGTCTCTGGAAACACCATATATTTT.

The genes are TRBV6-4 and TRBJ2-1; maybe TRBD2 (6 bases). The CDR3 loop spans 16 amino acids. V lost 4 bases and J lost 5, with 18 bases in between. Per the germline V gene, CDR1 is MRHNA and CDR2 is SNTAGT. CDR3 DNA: TGTGCCAGCAGTGGCCCGGGGTCCGGCGGGGACAATGAGCAGTTCTTC. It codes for CASSGPGSGGDNEQFF.

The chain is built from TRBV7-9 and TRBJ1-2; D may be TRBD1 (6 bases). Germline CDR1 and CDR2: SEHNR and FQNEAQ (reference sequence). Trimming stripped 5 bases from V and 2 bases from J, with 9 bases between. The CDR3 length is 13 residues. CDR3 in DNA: TGTGCCAGCAGCCCACAGGGAAACTATGGCTACACCTTC. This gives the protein CASSPQGNYGYTF.

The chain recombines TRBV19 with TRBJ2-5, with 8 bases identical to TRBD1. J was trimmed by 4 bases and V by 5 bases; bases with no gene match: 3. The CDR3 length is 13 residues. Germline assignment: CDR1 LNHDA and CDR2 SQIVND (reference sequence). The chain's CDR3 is CASSQGQGETQYF. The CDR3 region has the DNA TGTGCCAGTAGTCAAGGACAGGGAGAGACCCAGTACTTC.

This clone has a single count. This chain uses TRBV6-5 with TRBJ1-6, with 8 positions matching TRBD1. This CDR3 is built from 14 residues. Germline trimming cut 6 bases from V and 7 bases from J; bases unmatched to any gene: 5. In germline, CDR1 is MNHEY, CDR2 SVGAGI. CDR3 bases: TGTGCCAGCAGGGGGCAGGGGGCGAATTCACCCCTCCACTTT. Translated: CASRGQGANSPLHF.

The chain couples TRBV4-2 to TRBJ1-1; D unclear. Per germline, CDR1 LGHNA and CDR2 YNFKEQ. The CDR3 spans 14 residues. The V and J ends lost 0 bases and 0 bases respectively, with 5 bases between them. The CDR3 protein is CASSQDRMNTEAFF. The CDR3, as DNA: TGTGCCAGCAGCCAAGATAGAATGAACACTGAAGCTTTCTTT.

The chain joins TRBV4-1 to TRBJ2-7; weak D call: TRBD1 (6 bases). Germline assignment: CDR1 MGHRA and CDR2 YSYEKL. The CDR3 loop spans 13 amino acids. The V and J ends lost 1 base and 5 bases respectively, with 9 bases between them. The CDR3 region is CASSQGGRNEQYF. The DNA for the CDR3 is TGCGCCAGCAGCCAAGGGGGGCGCAACGAGCAGTACTTC.

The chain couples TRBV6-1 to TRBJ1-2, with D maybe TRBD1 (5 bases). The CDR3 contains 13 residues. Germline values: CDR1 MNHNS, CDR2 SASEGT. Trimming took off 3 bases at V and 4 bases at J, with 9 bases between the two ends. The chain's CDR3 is CASSETESYGYTF. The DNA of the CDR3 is TGTGCCAGCAGTGAGACAGAATCCTATGGCTACACCTTC.

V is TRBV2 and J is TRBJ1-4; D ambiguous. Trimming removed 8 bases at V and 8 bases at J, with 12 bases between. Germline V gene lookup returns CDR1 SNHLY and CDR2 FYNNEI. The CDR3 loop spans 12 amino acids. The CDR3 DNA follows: TGTGCCAGCGGGAGGGTGAGCGAAAAACTGTTTTTT. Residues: CASGRVSEKLFF.

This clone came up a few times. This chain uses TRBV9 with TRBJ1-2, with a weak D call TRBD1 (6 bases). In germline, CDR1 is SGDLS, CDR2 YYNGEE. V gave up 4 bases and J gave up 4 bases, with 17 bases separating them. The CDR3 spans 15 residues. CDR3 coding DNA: TGTGCCAGCAGCCCCCACGGAAAGGGGGTCTATGGCTACACCTTC. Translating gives CASSPHGKGVYGYTF.

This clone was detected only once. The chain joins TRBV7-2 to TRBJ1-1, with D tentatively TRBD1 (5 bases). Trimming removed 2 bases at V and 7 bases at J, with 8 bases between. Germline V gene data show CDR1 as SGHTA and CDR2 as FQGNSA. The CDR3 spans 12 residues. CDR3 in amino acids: CASSLTQGEAFF. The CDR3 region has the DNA TGTGCCAGCAGCTTAACCCAGGGTGAAGCTTTCTTT.

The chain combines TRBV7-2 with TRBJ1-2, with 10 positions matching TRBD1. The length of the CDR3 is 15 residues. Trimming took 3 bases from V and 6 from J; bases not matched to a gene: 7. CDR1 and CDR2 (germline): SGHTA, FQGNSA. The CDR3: CASSFHRTGGNGYTF. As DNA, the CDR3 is TGTGCCAGCAGCTTTCATCGGACAGGGGGAAATGGCTACACCTTC.

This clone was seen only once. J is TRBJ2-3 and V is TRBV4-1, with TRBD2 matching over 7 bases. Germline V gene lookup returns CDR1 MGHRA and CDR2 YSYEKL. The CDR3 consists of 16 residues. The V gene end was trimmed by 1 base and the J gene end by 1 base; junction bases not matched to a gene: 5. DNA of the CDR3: TGCGCCAGCAGCCAAGGCCCTAGCGGAGGCACAGATACGCAGTATTTT. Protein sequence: CASSQGPSGGTDTQYF.